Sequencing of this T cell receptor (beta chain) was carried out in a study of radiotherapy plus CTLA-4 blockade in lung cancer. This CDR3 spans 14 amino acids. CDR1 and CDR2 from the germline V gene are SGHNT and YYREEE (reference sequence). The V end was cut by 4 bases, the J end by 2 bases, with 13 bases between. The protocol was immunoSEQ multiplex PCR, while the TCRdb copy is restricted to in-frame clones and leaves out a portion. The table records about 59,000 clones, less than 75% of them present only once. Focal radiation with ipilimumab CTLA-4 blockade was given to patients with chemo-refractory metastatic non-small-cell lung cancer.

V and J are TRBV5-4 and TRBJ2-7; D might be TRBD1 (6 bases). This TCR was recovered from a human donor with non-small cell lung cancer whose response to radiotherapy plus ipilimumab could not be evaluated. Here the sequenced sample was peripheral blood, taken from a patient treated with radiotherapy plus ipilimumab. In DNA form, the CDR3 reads TGTGCCAGCAGCCGGGACACTGGGGCCTACGAGCAGTACTTC. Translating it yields CASSRDTGAYEQYF. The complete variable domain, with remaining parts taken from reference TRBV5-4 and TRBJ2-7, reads ETGVTQSPTHLIKTRGQQVTLRCSSQSGHNTVSWYQQALGQGPQFIFQYYREEENGRGNFPPRFSGLQFPNYSSELNVNALELDDSALYLCASSRDTGAYEQYFGPGTRLTVT.